This TCR beta chain emerged from a study of T cells in tumors after PD-1 blockade. This clone showed up just a few times. Specified time point: second of two post-therapy site-matched biopsies 2 to 3 months apart. TCRdb keeps only in-frame clones here, not all; method: immunoSEQ multiplex PCR. Of 8,500 or so clones detected, 62% appear once; the ten largest clones hold about 12%. The receptor's source is a human donor with basal cell carcinoma. This material consisted of tumor tissue, taken after anti-PD-1 treatment.

The CDR3 loop is CASSLEGQSTDTQYF. DNA of the CDR3: TGTGCCAGCAGCTTGGAAGGACAAAGCACAGATACGCAGTATTTT. This rearrangement joins TRBV5-5 to TRBJ2-3, with D maybe TRBD1 (5 bases). Germline values: CDR1 SGHKS, CDR2 YYEKEE (reference sequence). Trimming removed 0 bases at V and 0 bases at J, with 8 bases between. The CDR3 totals 15 residues.